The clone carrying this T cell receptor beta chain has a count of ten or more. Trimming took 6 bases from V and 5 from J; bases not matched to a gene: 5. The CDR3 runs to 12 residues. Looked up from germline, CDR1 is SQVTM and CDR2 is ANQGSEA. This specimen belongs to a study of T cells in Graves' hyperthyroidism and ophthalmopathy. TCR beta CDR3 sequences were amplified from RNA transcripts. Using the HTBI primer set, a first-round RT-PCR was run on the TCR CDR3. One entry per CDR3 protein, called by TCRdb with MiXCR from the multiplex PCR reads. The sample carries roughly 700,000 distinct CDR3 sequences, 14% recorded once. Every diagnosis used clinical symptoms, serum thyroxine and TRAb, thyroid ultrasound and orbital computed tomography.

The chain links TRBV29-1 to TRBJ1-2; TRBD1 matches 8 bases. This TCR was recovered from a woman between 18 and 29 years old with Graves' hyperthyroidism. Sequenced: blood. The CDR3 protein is CSVDRGGYGYTF. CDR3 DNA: TGCAGCGTAGACAGGGGAGGGTATGGCTACACCTTC.